One sample yielded the 14 T cell receptor beta chains listed below, sequenced in a study of T cell repertoires in cytomegalovirus infection (dated by TCRdb to between 2018 and 2020). Sequencing was carried out with an Illumina HiSeq 1500. TCRdb cleaned the public reads at Q25 with fastp, built clones with MiXCR and kept in-frame beta chains. Every CDR3 protein is listed once, alongside the most common genes and DNA of its rows. Here the sample has about 150,000 distinct CDR3 sequences; 30% to 40% occur a single time. Of the sample, about 52% is held by the ten largest clones. These receptors lack a known antigen. In the paper's terms, the treatment or condition label means: in vitro stimulation with specific CMV peptide epitopes to enrich CMV-specific T cells. This material consisted of CD8+ T cells from cultured PBMCs, taken from culture after CMV antigen stimulation. The receptor source for this set is a human donor in good health (CMV status not recorded). Some clones in this sample may be carry-over from other donors' samples.

This chain connects TRBV7-6 to TRBJ2-7, with TRBD2 as a possible D gene (5 bases). Germline values: CDR1 SGHVS, CDR2 FNYEAQ. CDR3 length: 15 amino acids. V dropped 8 bases and J dropped 0 bases, with 17 bases sitting between them. CDR3 sequence (DNA): TGTGCCAGCTCCCCCCGGCTCGGGGACTCCTACGAGCAGTACTTC. Protein sequence: CASSPRLGDSYEQYF.

The table lists this clonotype with many counts. The rearrangement links TRBV2 to TRBJ1-5; D gene ambiguous. V was trimmed by 4 bases and J by 3 bases, leaving 7 bases between them. The CDR3 sequence is 13 residues long. Germline V lookup: CDR1 SNHLY, CDR2 FYNNEI. CDR3 in DNA: TGTGCCAGCAGTGCCGAGTTCAATCAGCCCCAGCATTTT. Protein product: CASSAEFNQPQHF.

The chain couples TRBV28 to TRBJ2-5, with a tentative D call TRBD1 (8 bases). This CDR3 has 17 residues. CDR1 is MDHEN, CDR2 SYDVKM, per germline. V was cut by 5 bases and J by 0 bases, with 19 bases left in between. CDR3 sequence (DNA): TGTGCCAGCAGTCCCCCCTTCACAGGGGGGGACCAAGAGACCCAGTACTTC. Translation gives CASSPPFTGGDQETQYF.

This chain uses TRBV12-3 or TRBV12-4 with TRBJ2-1, with D possibly TRBD1 on 6 matching bases. V lost 4 bases and J lost 4, with 14 bases in between. This CDR3 is built from 15 residues. In nucleotides, the CDR3 is TGTGCCAGCAGTTCCCTCGGACAGTCGTACAATGAGCAGTTCTTC. Encoded protein: CASSSLGQSYNEQFF.

This chain links TRBV27 with TRBJ2-3; 11 bases align to TRBD2. The germline V gene encodes CDR1 MNHEY and CDR2 SMNVEV (reference sequence). Unmatched junction bases numbered 2, after V lost 3 bases and J lost 0 bases. The CDR3 is made up of 16 amino acids. CDR3 sequence: CASSLTSGDSTDTQYF. The DNA for the CDR3 is TGTGCCAGCAGTTTGACTAGCGGGGATAGCACAGATACGCAGTATTTT.

Ten or more counts support this clonotype. V usage is TRBV7-2 and J usage is TRBJ2-7, with D perhaps matching TRBD1 (7 bases). Trimming cost V 10 bases and J 2 bases, with 15 bases left between them. This CDR3 is built from 13 residues. The germline gives CDR1 SGHTA, CDR2 FQGNSA. The CDR3 spells CAIGRGAPYEQYF. CDR3 bases: TGTGCCATCGGCAGGGGGGCCCCCTACGAGCAGTACTTC.

The chain couples TRBV4-1 to TRBJ2-7, with D unclear. V was trimmed by 1 base and J by 6 bases, leaving 13 bases between them. This CDR3 comprises 14 residues. Germline assignment: CDR1 MGHRA and CDR2 YSYEKL. The CDR3 is CASSQVPSTSEQYF. In nucleotides, the CDR3 is TGCGCCAGCAGCCAAGTCCCAAGTACCAGCGAGCAGTACTTC.

The gene calls are TRBV28 and TRBJ2-1; the D gene is possibly TRBD2 (6 bases). V dropped 4 bases and J dropped 5 bases, with 18 bases sitting between them. The CDR3 contains 16 residues. Germline V lookup: CDR1 MDHEN, CDR2 SYDVKM. The chain's CDR3 is CASSYSTSPPHNEQFF. The CDR3, as DNA: TGTGCCAGCAGTTACTCGACTAGTCCCCCACACAATGAGCAGTTCTTC.

In its sample, this clonotype ranks as medium-sized. The gene calls are TRBV12-3 or TRBV12-4 and TRBJ1-1; D uncertain. The CDR3 is 16 amino acids. V dropped 2 bases and J dropped 5 bases, with 18 bases sitting between them. The CDR3 here is CASSLKWSASGTEAFF. The DNA for the CDR3 is TGTGCCAGCAGTTTAAAATGGTCAGCGAGTGGGACTGAAGCTTTCTTT.

V gene TRBV6-5 combines with J gene TRBJ1-2; TRBD1 matches at 9 bases. Per the germline V gene, CDR1 is MNHEY and CDR2 is SVGAGI. The length of the CDR3 is 13 residues. The V segment lost 5 bases and the J segment 7 bases; nucleotides outside the gene matches: 5. The CDR3 spells CASSITGGFGYTF. In DNA form, the CDR3 reads TGTGCCAGCAGTATAACAGGGGGCTTTGGCTACACCTTC.

This chain connects TRBV6-8 to TRBJ1-5; TRBD1 matches 11 bases. Germline assignment: CDR1 MNHGY and CDR2 SAAAGT. Germline trimming cut 7 bases from V and 6 bases from J; bases unmatched to any gene: 5. The CDR3 extends over 14 amino acids. The CDR3 sequence is CASILGTGGQPQHF. The CDR3 DNA reads as TGTGCCAGCATCTTAGGGACAGGGGGTCAGCCCCAGCATTTT.

The chain couples TRBV3-1 to TRBJ2-2; D uncertain. The germline CDR1 and CDR2 sequences are LGHDT and YNNKEL (reference sequence). The germline V and J ends were trimmed by 0 bases and 6 bases, with 8 bases remaining between them. The CDR3 contains 14 residues. The CDR3 loop is CASSQDLGSGELFF. CDR3 nucleotide sequence: TGTGCCAGCAGCCAAGATTTGGGATCCGGGGAGCTGTTTTTT.

The gene calls are TRBV6-6 and TRBJ2-1; TRBD2 is a possible D gene (7 bases). V was trimmed by 0 bases and J by 5 bases, leaving 14 bases between them. Germline CDR1 MNHNY, CDR2 SVGAGI (reference sequence). The CDR3 covers 16 residues. This chain's CDR3 is CASSYSRGATDNEQFF. Here the CDR3 DNA reads TGTGCCAGCAGTTACTCCCGGGGGGCCACGGACAATGAGCAGTTCTTC.

This clonotype showed up many times. The chain has TRBV7-4 and TRBJ2-1; the D call may be TRBD1 or TRBD2 (5 bases each). The CDR3 length is 15 residues. V was trimmed by 1 base and J by 5 bases, leaving 12 bases between them. The germline gives CDR1 SGHVT, CDR2 SQSDAQ. The DNA of the CDR3 is TGTGCCAGCAGCTTAGAGGGGACGGCGGACAATGAGCAGTTCTTC. Residues: CASSLEGTADNEQFF.